Listed below are T cell receptor beta chains from one sample, sequenced in a study of CD4 T cells in relation to SARS-CoV-2 and coronaviruses. Sequencing used immunoSEQ multiplex PCR; TCRdb keeps in-frame clones, though not all of them. The sample lists some 16,000 clones, about four fifths occurring once. No antigen is known for these receptors. The sequenced sample consisted of CD4+ T cells from PBMCs, cultured in vitro. The receptor source for this set is a human donor in good health. The conserved cysteine and the conserved F or W are not part of the CDR3 here. Fields, in order: V gene, CDR3 protein.

V gene: TRBV6-5; CDR3 protein: ASSRSGTGFHEQY
V gene: TRBV3-1/TRBV3-2; CDR3 protein: ASSQDLAIKNIQY
V gene: TRBV6-2/TRBV6-3; CDR3 protein: ASSQRGAGELF
V gene: TRBV11-2; CDR3 protein: ASSLQPASSEQY
V gene: TRBV24-1; CDR3 protein: ATSDPGQYGYT
V gene: TRBV5-1; CDR3 protein: ASSSPGLAGGPSGDTQY
V gene: TRBV2; CDR3 protein: ASRDRAFTLNTEAF
V gene: TRBV11-2; CDR3 protein: ASLAGYEQY
V gene: TRBV11-2; CDR3 protein: ASSLRTFKETQY
V gene: TRBV3-1/TRBV3-2; CDR3 protein: ASSQTPGRETQY
V gene: TRBV2; CDR3 protein: ASRRDRAYEQY
V gene: TRBV3-1/TRBV3-2; CDR3 protein: ASSLNIDEQF
V gene: TRBV3-1/TRBV3-2; CDR3 protein: ASSPGTGGFNSPLH
V gene: TRBV5-1; CDR3 protein: ASSSSGTSGSPEY
V gene: TRBV7-3; CDR3 protein: ASSRTGSYEQY
V gene: TRBV5-4; CDR3 protein: ASSRGLAGADTQY
V gene: TRBV19; CDR3 protein: ASSEGINEKLF
V gene: TRBV6-1; CDR3 protein: ASSDRQGRNEQF
V gene: TRBV5-1; CDR3 protein: ASSSADRIGQETQY
V gene: TRBV2; CDR3 protein: ASSLEDGVVLF
V gene: TRBV6-5; CDR3 protein: ASTATGRTEAF
V gene: TRBV24-1; CDR3 protein: ATSSGVHEQF
V gene: TRBV19; CDR3 protein: ASSIRSDEQY
V gene: TRBV10-3; CDR3 protein: AISEGLASTGELF
V gene: TRBV14; CDR3 protein: ASSHRDLYNEQF
V gene: TRBV19; CDR3 protein: ASSSGQGANIQY
V gene: TRBV3-1/TRBV3-2; CDR3 protein: ASSQDPTSNQPQH
V gene: TRBV6-5; CDR3 protein: ASRTQGEGDTQY
V gene: TRBV5-1; CDR3 protein: ASSQARAGGTDTQY
V gene: TRBV20-1; CDR3 protein: SASVQTGANVLT
V gene: TRBV30; CDR3 protein: AWKALLGEQY
V gene: TRBV3-1/TRBV3-2; CDR3 protein: ASSQDTIWGASTDTQY
V gene: TRBV28; CDR3 protein: ASSPPTGRNEQF
V gene: TRBV19; CDR3 protein: ASSRRARRLNSPLH
V gene: TRBV7-8; CDR3 protein: ASSLGTGRTEAF
V gene: TRBV19; CDR3 protein: ASTQIQGNEQF
V gene: TRBV19; CDR3 protein: ASSIHGGRNSPLH
V gene: TRBV7-9; CDR3 protein: ASSPSTSRETQY
V gene: TRBV7-9; CDR3 protein: ASSSSGGNEQF
V gene: TRBV5-5; CDR3 protein: ASSFLGTQPNEQF
V gene: TRBV5-1; CDR3 protein: ASSLSGRPSSYNEQF
V gene: TRBV19; CDR3 protein: ASSQTGGETQY
V gene: TRBV20-1; CDR3 protein: SARGAYEQY
V gene: TRBV5-8; CDR3 protein: ASSMGQGVYQPQH
V gene: TRBV4-1; CDR3 protein: ASSHQREGEKLF
V gene: TRBV3-1/TRBV3-2; CDR3 protein: ASSQAQAVKYQETQY
V gene: TRBV9; CDR3 protein: ASSVDEGVVGQPQH
V gene: TRBV5-4; CDR3 protein: ASSLGQGANTEAF
V gene: TRBV19; CDR3 protein: ASSIGQGRSADTQY
V gene: TRBV15; CDR3 protein: ATSRDPPAGGNTGELF
V gene: TRBV3-1/TRBV3-2; CDR3 protein: ASSPKGLAMSEQF
V gene: TRBV2; CDR3 protein: APDRRATDTQY
V gene: TRBV19; CDR3 protein: ASSIGPSGNTIY
V gene: TRBV6-1; CDR3 protein: ASSEGEGIETQY
V gene: TRBV3-1/TRBV3-2; CDR3 protein: ASSPLTPVQGGNTIY